This T cell receptor (beta chain) was observed in a study of blood T cell repertoires in COVID-19. At the level of the study: COVID-19 samples from acute and convalescent phases originated in the United States, Italy and Spain. PBMCs, B-cell-depleted T cells, or T cells provided the cDNA or gDNA that made up the material.

Original methodology: Estimated nucleated cell counts came from reference gene primer amplification. Repertoires were generated with immunoSEQ multiplex PCR, while TCRdb's copy carries only in-frame clones and drops some. V and J calls and clone size follow that table, whereas D and trimming were derived from the DNA. The table has almost 50,000 clones, about nine tenths seen once. The CDR3 has 16 amino acids. V lost 0 bases and J lost 4; bases outside the gene matches: 11. CDR1 and CDR2 (germline): GTSNPN, SVGIG (reference sequence). The V call is TRBV30, the J call TRBJ1-1; TRBD1 agrees at 7 bases. The receptor was isolated from a human donor in a cohort sampled during active COVID-19. The sample was peripheral blood. CDR3 loop: CAWSVQWGRGATEAFF. The CDR3 nucleotides read TGTGCCTGGAGTGTACAATGGGGCAGGGGGGCCACTGAAGCTTTCTTT.